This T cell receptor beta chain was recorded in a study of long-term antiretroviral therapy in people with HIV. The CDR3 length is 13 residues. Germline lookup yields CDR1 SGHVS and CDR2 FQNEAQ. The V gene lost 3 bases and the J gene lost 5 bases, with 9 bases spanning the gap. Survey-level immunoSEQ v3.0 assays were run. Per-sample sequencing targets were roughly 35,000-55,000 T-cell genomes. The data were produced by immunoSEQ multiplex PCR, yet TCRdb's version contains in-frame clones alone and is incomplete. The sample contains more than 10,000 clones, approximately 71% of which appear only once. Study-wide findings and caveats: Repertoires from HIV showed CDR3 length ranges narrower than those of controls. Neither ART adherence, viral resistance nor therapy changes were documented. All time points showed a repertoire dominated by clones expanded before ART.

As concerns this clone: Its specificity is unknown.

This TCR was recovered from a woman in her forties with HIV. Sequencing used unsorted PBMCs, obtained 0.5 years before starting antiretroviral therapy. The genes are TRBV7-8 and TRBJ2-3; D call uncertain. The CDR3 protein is CASSFNTVDTQYF. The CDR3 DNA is TGTGCCAGCAGCTTTAATACCGTAGATACGCAGTATTTT.